Shown below are 3 T cell receptor beta chains from a single sample sequenced in a study of long-term antiretroviral therapy in people with HIV. A v3.0 immunoSEQ assay was performed at survey level. Generated by immunoSEQ multiplex PCR, the TCRdb table keeps only in-frame clones and is missing some. The sample comprises about 22,000 clones, 70% to 85% of which are singletons, and about 20% rests with the top ten. The source material was unsorted PBMCs, sampled 0.1 years before starting antiretroviral therapy. All receptors derive from a man younger than 30 with HIV.

This clone occurred a few times. The rearrangement uses TRBV7-9 and TRBJ2-7; perhaps TRBD2 as D (5 bases). Germline V gives CDR1 SEHNR, CDR2 FQNEAQ (reference sequence). CDR3 length: 14 residues. The V gene lost 1 base and the J gene lost 3 bases, with 10 bases spanning the gap. Here the CDR3 DNA reads TGTGCCAGCAGCTTAGGAGGGATCGACTACGAGCAGTACTTC. Translating it yields CASSLGGIDYEQYF.

The chain links TRBV9 to TRBJ2-2, with D hard to call. Trimming took off 6 bases at V and 8 bases at J, with 11 bases between the two ends. The germline CDR1 and CDR2 sequences are SGDLS and YYNGEE. The CDR3 contains 12 residues. The DNA of the CDR3 is TGTGCCAGCAAGGCCGAAGAGGGGGAGCTGTTTTTT. It codes for CASKAEEGELFF.

This chain connects TRBV5-1 to TRBJ2-5; 11 bases match TRBD2. J gave up 5 bases and V 0 bases, and 6 bases lay outside the gene matches. Germline CDR1 is SGHRS and CDR2 is YFSETQ. The CDR3 runs 16 residues. In DNA form, the CDR3 reads TGCGCCAGCAGCTTGGGCACTAGCGGGAGATTTGAGACCCAGTACTTC. This sequence encodes CASSLGTSGRFETQYF. Full variable domain (missing parts from reference TRBV5-1 and TRBJ2-5): KAGVTQTPRYLIKTRGQQVTLSCSPISGHRSVSWYQQTPGQGLQFLFEYFSETQRNKGNFPGRFSGRQFSNSRSEMNVSTLELGDSALYLCASSLGTSGRFETQYFGPGTRLLVL.